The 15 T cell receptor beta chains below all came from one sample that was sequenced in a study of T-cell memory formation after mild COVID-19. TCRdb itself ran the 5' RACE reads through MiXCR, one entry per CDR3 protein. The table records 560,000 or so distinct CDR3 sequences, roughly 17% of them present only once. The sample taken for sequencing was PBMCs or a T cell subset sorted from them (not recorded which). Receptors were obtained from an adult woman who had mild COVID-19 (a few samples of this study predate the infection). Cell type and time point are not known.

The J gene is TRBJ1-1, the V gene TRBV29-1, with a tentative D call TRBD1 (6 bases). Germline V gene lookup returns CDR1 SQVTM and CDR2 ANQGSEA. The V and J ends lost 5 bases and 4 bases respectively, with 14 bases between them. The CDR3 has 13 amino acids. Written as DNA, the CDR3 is TGCAGCGTTAATAAGAGGACAGCCACTGAAGCTTTCTTT. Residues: CSVNKRTATEAFF.

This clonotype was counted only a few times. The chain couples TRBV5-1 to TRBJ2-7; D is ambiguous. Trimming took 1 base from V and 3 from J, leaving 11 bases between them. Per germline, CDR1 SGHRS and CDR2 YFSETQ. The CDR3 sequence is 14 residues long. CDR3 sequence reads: CASSLWNRDYEQYF. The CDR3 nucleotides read TGCGCCAGCAGCTTGTGGAACAGAGACTACGAGCAGTACTTC.

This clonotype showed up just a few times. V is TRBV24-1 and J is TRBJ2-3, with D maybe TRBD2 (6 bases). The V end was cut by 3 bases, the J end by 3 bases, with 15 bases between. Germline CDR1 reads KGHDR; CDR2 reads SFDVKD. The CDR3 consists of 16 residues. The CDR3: CATSDRPRSGTDTQYF. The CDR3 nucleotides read TGTGCCACCAGTGATCGTCCCCGGAGCGGGACAGATACGCAGTATTTT.

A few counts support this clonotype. The CDR3 nucleotides are TGTGCCACCAGTGATCTCGGACAGGGACGAAACACCGGGGAGCTGTTTTTT. It is translated as CATSDLGQGRNTGELFF. This chain connects TRBV24-1 to TRBJ2-2; TRBD1 matches at 8 bases. Germline V lookup: CDR1 KGHDR, CDR2 SFDVKD. The CDR3 is 17 residues long. With V trimmed by 3 bases and J by 2 bases, 7 bases remained unmatched.

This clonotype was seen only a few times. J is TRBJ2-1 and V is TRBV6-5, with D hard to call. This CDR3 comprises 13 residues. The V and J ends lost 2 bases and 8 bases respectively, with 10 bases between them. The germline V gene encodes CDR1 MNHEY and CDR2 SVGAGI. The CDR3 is CASSYTLGYEQFF. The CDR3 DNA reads TGTGCCAGCAGTTACACGTTGGGGTATGAGCAGTTCTTC.

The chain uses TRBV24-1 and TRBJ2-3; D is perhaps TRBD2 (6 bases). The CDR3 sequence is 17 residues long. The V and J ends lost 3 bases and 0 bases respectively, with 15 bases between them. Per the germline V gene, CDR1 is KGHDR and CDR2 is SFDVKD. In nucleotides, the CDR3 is TGTGCCACCAGTGATACGGGACTTACCCCTAGCACAGATACGCAGTATTTT. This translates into CATSDTGLTPSTDTQYF.

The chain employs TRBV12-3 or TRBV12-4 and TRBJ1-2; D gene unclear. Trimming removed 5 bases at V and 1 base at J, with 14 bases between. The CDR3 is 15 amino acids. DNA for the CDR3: TGTGCCAGCAGTCTGAAATACGGGGTTAACTATGGCTACACCTTC. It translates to CASSLKYGVNYGYTF.

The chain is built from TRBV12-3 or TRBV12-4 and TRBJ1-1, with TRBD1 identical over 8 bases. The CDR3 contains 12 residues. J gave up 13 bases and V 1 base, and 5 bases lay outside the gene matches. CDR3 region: CASSLGGQGGFF. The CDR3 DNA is TGTGCCAGCAGTTTAGGAGGACAGGGAGGTTTCTTT.

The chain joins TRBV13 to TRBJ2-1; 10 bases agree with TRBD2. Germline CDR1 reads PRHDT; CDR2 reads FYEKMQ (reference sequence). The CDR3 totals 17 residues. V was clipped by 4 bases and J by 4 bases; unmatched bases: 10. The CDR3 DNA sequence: TGTGCCAGCAGCTCCCTCCGGCTACTAGCGGGGTACAATGAGCAGTTCTTC. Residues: CASSSLRLLAGYNEQFF.

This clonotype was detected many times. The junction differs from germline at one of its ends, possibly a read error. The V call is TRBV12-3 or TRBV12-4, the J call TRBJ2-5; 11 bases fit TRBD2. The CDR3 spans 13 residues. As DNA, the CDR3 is TGTGCCAGCAGTCTAGCGGGAGGTTCTACCCAGTACTTC. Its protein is CASSLAGGSTQYF.

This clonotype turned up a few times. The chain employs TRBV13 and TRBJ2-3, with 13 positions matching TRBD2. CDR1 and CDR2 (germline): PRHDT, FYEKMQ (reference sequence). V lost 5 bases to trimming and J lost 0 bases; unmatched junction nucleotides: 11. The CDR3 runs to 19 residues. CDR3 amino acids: CASSPPPGLAGTSTDTQYF. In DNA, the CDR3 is TGTGCCAGCAGCCCTCCCCCGGGACTAGCGGGGACTAGCACAGATACGCAGTATTTT.

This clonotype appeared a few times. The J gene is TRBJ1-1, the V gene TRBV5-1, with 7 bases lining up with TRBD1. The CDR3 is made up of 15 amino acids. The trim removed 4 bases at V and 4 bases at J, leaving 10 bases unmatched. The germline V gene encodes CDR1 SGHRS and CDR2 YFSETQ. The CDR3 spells CASSTGKGGVTEAFF. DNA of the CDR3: TGCGCCAGCAGCACAGGGAAAGGGGGCGTCACTGAAGCTTTCTTT.

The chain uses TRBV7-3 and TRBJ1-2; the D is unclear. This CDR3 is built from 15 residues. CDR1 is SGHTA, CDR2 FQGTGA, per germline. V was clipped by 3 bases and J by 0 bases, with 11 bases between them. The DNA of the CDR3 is TGTGCCAGCAGCTTGGGCGACGGGTCTAACTATGGCTACACCTTC. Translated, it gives CASSLGDGSNYGYTF.

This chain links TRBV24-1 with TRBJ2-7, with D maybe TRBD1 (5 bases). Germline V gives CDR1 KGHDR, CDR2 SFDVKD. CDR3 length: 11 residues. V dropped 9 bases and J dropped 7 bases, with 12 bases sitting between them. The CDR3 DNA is TGTGCCACCGGTACAGGCGAAGAGCAGTACTTC. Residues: CATGTGEEQYF.

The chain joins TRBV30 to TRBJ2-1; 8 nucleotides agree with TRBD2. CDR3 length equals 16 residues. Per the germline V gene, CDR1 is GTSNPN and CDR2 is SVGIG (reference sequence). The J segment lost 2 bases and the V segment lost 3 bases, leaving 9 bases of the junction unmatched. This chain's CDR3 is CAWRGKTSVTYNEQFF. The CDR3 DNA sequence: TGTGCCTGGAGGGGGAAGACTAGCGTTACCTACAATGAGCAGTTCTTC.